Listed below are T cell receptor beta chains from one sample, sequenced in a study of CXCR3-negative and CXCR3-positive naive CD8 T cells. TCRdb re-called the 5' RACE reads, yielding one record per CDR3 amino acid sequence without DNA. The clone table shows over 20,000 distinct CDR3 sequences, with the ten largest holding roughly 4%. The specimen was naive CXCR3- CD8+ T cells from blood. The receptor source for this set is a human donor in good health. Some clones in this sample may be carry-over from other donors' samples. Both conserved end residues are part of each CDR3.

J: TRBJ2-1; V: TRBV7-6; CDR3: CASSLGLAGTAYNEQFF
J: TRBJ2-7; V: TRBV20-1; CDR3: CSAIGTSGRVPDEQYF
J: TRBJ1-1; V: TRBV4-3; CDR3: CASSQIAENTEAFF
J: TRBJ2-7; V: TRBV6-5; CDR3: CASTRTGSNEQYF
J: TRBJ2-5; V: TRBV28; CDR3: CASSLRVKEETQYF
J: TRBJ2-1; V: TRBV29-1; CDR3: CSAEVPAGGSFTYNEQFF
J: TRBJ1-1; V: TRBV19; CDR3: CASRQLGDGAFF
J: TRBJ2-1; V: TRBV29-1; CDR3: CSVELTSGLREQFF
J: TRBJ1-2; V: TRBV6-5; CDR3: CASSYDLSGGYGYTF
J: TRBJ2-7; V: TRBV7-2; CDR3: CASRTLAGAYEQYF
J: TRBJ2-2; V: TRBV7-9; CDR3: CASSPESGELFF
J: TRBJ1-1; V: TRBV29-1; CDR3: CSVGTGWDDTEAFF
J: TRBJ2-1; V: TRBV19; CDR3: CASGLAGGGSYNEQFF
J: TRBJ2-2; V: TRBV15; CDR3: CATSRLVESGELFF
J: TRBJ2-7; V: TRBV14; CDR3: CASSYTGIFWEQYF